A selection of T cell receptor beta chains follows, all from one sample in a study of T-cell reconstitution after alpha-beta-depleted transplantation in children. TCRdb processed the PCR reads anew with MiXCR; each CDR3 protein has one entry. In the table there are about 15,000 distinct CDR3 sequences, about 7.7% of which are singletons. The source material was PBMCs, mostly from graft donor cells, sampled 60 days after TCRalphabeta/CD19-depleted stem cell transplant. These receptors were obtained from a boy less than two years old who had a stem cell transplant for Wiskott-Aldrich syndrome, so the T cells may come from the graft donor. Both conserved end residues are part of each CDR3. The D gene is left open where the match is weak. Size is stated for part of the rows, as once, few or many counts, or as a class when the clone is expanded.

D	size	V	J	CDR3	DNA
TRBD2	many	TRBV12-3/TRBV12-4	TRBJ2-7	CASSPTSGGVYEQYF	TGTGCCAGCAGCCCTACTAGCGGGGGAGTCTACGAGCAGTACTTC
TRBD1	hyperexpanded	TRBV4-3	TRBJ2-5	CASSQEVRTGGTETQYF	TGCGCCAGCAGCCAAGAGGTCAGGACAGGGGGGACGGAGACCCAGTACTTC
NA	many	TRBV2	TRBJ2-2	CASSPLTANTGELFF	TGTGCCAGCAGCCCCCTGACAGCGAACACCGGGGAGCTGTTTTTT
NA	many	TRBV7-9	TRBJ1-1	CASSLLPGGPAEAFF	TGTGCCAGCAGCTTACTCCCGGGGGGGCCCGCTGAAGCTTTCTTT
NA	many	TRBV27	TRBJ2-7	CASSLGSLAREQYF	TGTGCCAGCAGTTTAGGTTCCCTAGCGCGCGAGCAGTACTTC
NA	few	TRBV20-1	TRBJ2-1	CSARGFSYNEQFF	TGCAGTGCCAGAGGTTTTTCCTACAATGAGCAGTTCTTC
NA	many	TRBV21-1	TRBJ2-1	CASSKLDRSMSSYNEQFF	TGTGCCAGCAGCAAACTCGATCGGAGTATGAGCTCCTACAATGAGCAGTTCTTC
NA	NA	TRBV25-1	TRBJ2-5	CARSPGLLCSQYF	TGTGCCAGGAGCCCCGGGCTCCTCTGCTCCCAGTACTTC
NA	many	TRBV12-3/TRBV12-4	TRBJ2-4	CASSFPPSDIQYF	TGTGCCAGCAGTTTTCCGCCCTCGGACATTCAGTACTTC
TRBD1	many	TRBV28	TRBJ1-2	CASSLWTGAHYGYTF	TGTGCCAGCAGTTTATGGACAGGGGCCCACTATGGCTACACCTTC
TRBD1	NA	TRBV7-9	TRBJ1-5	CASSSGTGGLAQHF	TGTGCCAGCAGCTCAGGGACAGGGGGTCTCGCCCAGCATTTT
TRBD2	many	TRBV10-2	TRBJ2-7	CASLGPSGVHEQYF	TGCGCCAGCCTAGGCCCTAGCGGGGTCCACGAGCAGTACTTC
TRBD2	many	TRBV2	TRBJ2-7	CASSGGLAGVYEQYF	TGTGCCAGCAGTGGGGGACTAGCGGGAGTCTACGAGCAGTACTTC
NA	NA	TRBV6-1	TRBJ2-2	CASSGLGVRDTGELFF	TGTGCCAGCAGTGGCCTAGGGGTTCGCGACACCGGGGAGCTGTTTTTT
NA	few	TRBV15	TRBJ2-1	CATSKASTVNMYNEQFF	TGTGCCACCAGCAAAGCCTCGACAGTGAATATGTACAATGAGCAGTTCTTC
TRBD1	many	TRBV5-6	TRBJ2-3	CASSLVGQGARTDTQYF	TGTGCCAGCAGCTTGGTCGGACAGGGGGCGAGGACAGATACGCAGTATTTT
NA	few	TRBV5-1	TRBJ2-1	CASGTLYNEQFF	TGCGCCAGCGGGACCCTTTACAATGAGCAGTTCTTC
NA	many	TRBV5-1	TRBJ2-2	CASSPGTYKTGELFF	TGCGCCAGCAGCCCCGGGACTTATAAAACCGGGGAGCTGTTTTTT
TRBD2	many	TRBV20-1	TRBJ2-1	CILAGGQGEQFF	TGTATACTAGCGGGAGGCCAGGGTGAGCAGTTCTTC
TRBD2	many	TRBV20-1	TRBJ2-1	CSAILAESYNEQFF	TGCAGTGCTATACTAGCGGAGAGCTACAATGAGCAGTTCTTC
NA	many	TRBV27	TRBJ2-7	CASSNWGVNWRQYF	TGTGCCAGCAGTAACTGGGGGGTAAATTGGAGGCAGTACTTC
NA	once	TRBV6-2/TRBV6-3	TRBJ2-5	CASSYYLGRETQYF	TGTGCCAGCAGTTACTATCTAGGCAGAGAGACCCAGTACTTC
TRBD2	many	TRBV4-2	TRBJ2-5	CASSQDTAGGPGETQYF	TGTGCCAGCAGCCAAGATACGGCGGGAGGGCCGGGGGAGACCCAGTACTTC
TRBD1	NA	TRBV7-9	TRBJ2-2	CASSPRGQGDTGELFF	TGTGCCAGCAGCCCACGGGGACAGGGTGACACCGGGGAGCTGTTTTTT
TRBD2	NA	TRBV11-1	TRBJ2-6	CASSFNGGASTGANVLTF	TGTGCCAGCAGCTTTAACGGGGGGGCGTCTACTGGGGCCAACGTCCTGACTTTC
NA	NA	TRBV28	TRBJ2-1	CASTGAPGYSYNEQFF	TGTGCCAGCACCGGGGCCCCCGGGTACTCCTACAATGAGCAGTTCTTC
NA	NA	TRBV20-1	TRBJ2-1	CSAADEDEQFF	TGCAGTGCCGCCGATGAGGATGAGCAGTTCTTC
NA	many	TRBV7-9	TRBJ1-1	CASSFAVWDLGQAEAFF	TGTGCCAGCAGCTTCGCGGTTTGGGACCTTGGCCAAGCTGAAGCTTTCTTT
TRBD1	few	TRBV6-5	TRBJ2-1	CASSYSKTGDNEQFF	TGTGCCAGCAGTTACTCGAAGACAGGGGACAATGAGCAGTTCTTC
TRBD2	once	TRBV3-1	TRBJ2-7	CASSQTSGGLSSYEQYF	TGTGCCAGCAGCCAAACTAGCGGGGGGCTGAGCTCCTACGAGCAGTACTTC
NA	many	TRBV20-1	TRBJ2-1	CSAPDSYNEQFF	TGCAGTGCTCCCGACAGTTACAATGAGCAGTTCTTC
TRBD2	NA	TRBV7-9	TRBJ2-3	CASSLGGMPTDTQYF	TGTGCCAGCAGCTTGGGGGGGATGCCCACAGATACGCAGTATTTT
TRBD2	many	TRBV3-1	TRBJ2-3	CASSRGGADTQYF	TGTGCCAGCAGCCGCGGGGGAGCAGATACGCAGTATTTT
TRBD1	many	TRBV7-3	TRBJ2-3	CASSLTGGTDTQYF	TGTGCCAGCAGCTTGACAGGGGGCACAGATACGCAGTATTTT
NA	many	TRBV18	TRBJ1-2	CASSPPGGLYGYTF	TGTGCCAGCTCACCACCGGGGGGCCTATATGGCTACACCTTC
TRBD2	NA	TRBV5-6	TRBJ2-1	CAISPGRGSSNYNEQFF	TGTGCCATCAGCCCAGGGCGCGGGAGCTCAAACTACAATGAGCAGTTCTTC
NA	NA	TRBV5-1	TRBJ1-1	CASSPAVTSRTEAFF	TGCGCCAGCAGCCCCGCGGTCACCAGTAGAACTGAAGCTTTCTTT
NA	many	TRBV18	TRBJ2-1	CASSLLLDEQFF	TGTGCCAGCTCCCTGCTGTTAGATGAGCAGTTCTTC
NA	NA	TRBV5-3	TRBJ2-7	CARSSTGDEQYF	TGTGCCAGAAGCTCCACCGGGGACGAGCAGTACTTC
NA	few	TRBV7-9	TRBJ1-1	CASSLNLVRNTEAFF	TGTGCCAGCAGCTTAAACCTGGTCCGGAACACTGAAGCTTTCTTT
NA	NA	TRBV11-2	TRBJ2-1	CASSIFRGGEQFF	TGTGCCAGCAGCATCTTCAGGGGAGGTGAGCAGTTCTTC
NA	NA	TRBV5-2	TRBJ2-1	CAMGPGSLCSNYNEQFF	TGTGCCATGGGCCCAGGGAGCCTCTGCTCAAACTACAATGAGCAGTTCTTC
TRBD2	many	TRBV12-5	TRBJ2-2	CASGLPGLAGDTGELFF	TGTGCTAGTGGTTTGCCCGGACTAGCGGGAGACACCGGGGAGCTGTTTTTT
NA	many	TRBV7-9	TRBJ1-3	CASSLMLGGNTIYF	TGTGCCAGCAGCCTGATGCTAGGGGGAAACACCATATATTTT
NA	NA	TRBV30	TRBJ1-2	CAWSWQELDGGYTF	TGTGCCTGGAGTTGGCAAGAGCTTGATGGTGGCTACACCTTC
NA	many	TRBV28	TRBJ1-4	CASSLYPGRQPEKLFF	TGTGCCAGCAGTTTATATCCGGGACGCCAACCCGAAAAACTGTTTTTT
NA	many	TRBV5-1	TRBJ2-5	CASSLSGWPGETQYF	TGCGCCAGCAGCTTGTCTGGGTGGCCCGGAGAGACCCAGTACTTC
NA	many	TRBV5-1	TRBJ2-5	CASRSVETQYF	TGCGCCAGCAGGTCTGTGGAGACCCAGTACTTC
NA	few	TRBV12-3/TRBV12-4	TRBJ1-1	CASSFLRATEAFF	TGTGCCAGCAGTTTCCTCAGGGCCACTGAAGCTTTCTTT
NA	many	TRBV12-3/TRBV12-4	TRBJ1-3	CASSSRGSGNTIYF	TGTGCCAGCAGTTCGCGGGGGTCCGGAAACACCATATATTTT
NA	many	TRBV11-3	TRBJ2-5	CASSLELTEETQYF	TGTGCCAGCAGCTTAGAACTGACAGAAGAGACCCAGTACTTC